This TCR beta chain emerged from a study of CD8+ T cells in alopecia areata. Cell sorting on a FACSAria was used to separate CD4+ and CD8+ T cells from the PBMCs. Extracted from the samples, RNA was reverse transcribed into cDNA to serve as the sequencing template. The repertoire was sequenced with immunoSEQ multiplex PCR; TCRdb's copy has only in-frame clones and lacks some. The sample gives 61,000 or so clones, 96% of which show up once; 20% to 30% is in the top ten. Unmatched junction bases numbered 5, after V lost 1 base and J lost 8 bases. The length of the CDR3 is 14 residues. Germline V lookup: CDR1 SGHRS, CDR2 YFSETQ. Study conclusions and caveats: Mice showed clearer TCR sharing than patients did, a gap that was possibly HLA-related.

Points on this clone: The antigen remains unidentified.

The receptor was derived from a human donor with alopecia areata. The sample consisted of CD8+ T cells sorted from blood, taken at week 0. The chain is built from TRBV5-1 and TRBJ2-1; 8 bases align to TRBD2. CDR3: CASSLSPGGDEQFF. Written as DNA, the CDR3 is TGCGCCAGCAGCTTGAGTCCGGGAGGGGATGAGCAGTTCTTC.